This T cell receptor beta chain was sequenced during a study of T cells in Graves' hyperthyroidism and ophthalmopathy. What was amplified from RNA transcripts were TCR beta CDR3 regions. First-round RT-PCR of the TCR CDR3 relied on the HTBI primer set. MiXCR, run by TCRdb on the multiplex PCR reads, gives a single entry per CDR3 protein. The sample holds some 370,000 distinct CDR3 sequences; roughly 13% are singletons and the top ten take under 30%. This clonotype has just a few counts. The V end lost 4 bases, the J end lost 8 bases, and 6 bases lay between the germline ends. The CDR3 has 10 residues. Germline values: CDR1 DFQATT, CDR2 SNEGSKA (reference sequence).

The chain joins TRBV20-1 to TRBJ2-1; D unclear. This sequence was found in a man aged 50 to 59 with Graves' ophthalmopathy. The material sequenced was blood. The CDR3: CSAMRYEQFF. The CDR3 DNA reads as TGCAGTGCTATGAGATATGAGCAGTTCTTC.